The subject of this entry is one T cell receptor (beta chain). The sample originates from a study of blood T cell repertoires in COVID-19. Turning to the study itself: Nucleic acid was either cDNA or gDNA, and it came from T cells, B-cell-depleted T cells, or PBMCs.

The method was immunoSEQ multiplex PCR; TCRdb's version includes in-frame clones alone and lacks a portion of them. The sample yields about 210,000 clones, roughly 90% seen once. Per germline, CDR1 SGHDT and CDR2 YYEEEE. Trimming left V 4 bases short and J 1 base short, with 12 bases between. CDR3 size: 14 residues. What was sequenced was PBMCs or T cells enriched from blood (not recorded which). The chain recombines TRBV5-6 with TRBJ2-7, with a possible D match to TRBD2 (5 bases). This TCR came from a woman younger than 45 who had been exposed to COVID-19. The DNA of the CDR3 is TGTGCCAGCAGCCCTACTAGTCGTTCCTACGAGCAGTACTTC. It codes for CASSPTSRSYEQYF.